The present T cell receptor (beta chain) was sequenced within a study of T cell responses to AZD1222 COVID-19 vaccine. Study results and limitations: With two AZD1222 doses given, Spike-specific TCR breadth and depth both rose. Mapped onto spike, vaccine-associated CD4 TCRs spanned it and were dominant at 160-218 and 743-854. Seropositivity was recorded at baseline in only a handful of AZD1222 recipients.

The assay was immunoSEQ multiplex PCR, and TCRdb's table has in-frame clones only and misses some. The data show 150,000 or so clones, 80% to 90% seen once. From germline, CDR1 is SEHNR and CDR2 FQNEAQ (reference sequence). The CDR3 is 14 amino acids. The trim removed 9 bases at V and 1 base at J, leaving 3 bases unmatched. Comment on this clone: Its matching antigen is unknown.

The receptor was derived from an adult in good health. The V gene is TRBV7-9, the J gene TRBJ2-2, with 9 bases fitting TRBD2. The source material was peripheral blood, sampled on day 0 of MenACWY control vaccination. This CDR3 is CASRAGGNTGELFF. The CDR3 DNA sequence: TGTGCCAGTAGAGCGGGGGGGAACACCGGGGAGCTGTTTTTT.